This TCR beta chain came from a study of blood T cell repertoires in COVID-19. In the study overall: The origin of the acute and convalescent COVID-19 samples was the United States, Italy and Spain.

Germline trimming cut 2 bases from V and 2 bases from J; bases unmatched to any gene: 3. Germline CDR1 reads SGHRS; CDR2 reads YFSETQ. The CDR3 spans 15 residues. Assay used: immunoSEQ multiplex PCR; TCRdb lists only in-frame clones, some missing. The sample contains about 140,000 clones, about 86% of which appear only once. The sequence was collected from a woman between 55 and 75 years old with acute or convalescent COVID-19. The sample taken for sequencing was peripheral blood. The chain is built from TRBV5-1 and TRBJ2-1, with TRBD2 matching 8 bases. This CDR3 reads CASSFSGDPYNEQFF. The CDR3 DNA reads TGCGCCAGCAGCTTTAGCGGGGACCCCTACAATGAGCAGTTCTTC.